This note documents a single TCR beta chain sequence. These data come from a study of PD-L1 blockade in urothelial cancer. Spike-ins of synthetic TCR analog templates went into each PCR. TCRdb's copy holds only in-frame clones and misses some; the assay was immunoSEQ multiplex PCR. The data hold about 84,000 clones, with 82% observed a single time. Germline V CDR1 and CDR2: GTSNPN, SVGIG (reference sequence). V was pared by 5 bases and J by 2 bases, with 5 bases between. This CDR3 contains 11 residues. The origin of this receptor is a man between 65 and 85 years old with urothelial cancer. This specimen consisted of PBMCs, obtained around atezolizumab (anti-PD-L1) treatment. V gene TRBV30 combines with J gene TRBJ2-3; possibly TRBD1 for D (5 bases). The CDR3 spells CAWGATDTQYF. CDR3 sequence (DNA): TGTGCCTGGGGGGCCACAGATACGCAGTATTTT.